This T cell receptor (beta chain) was sequenced in a study of a mutant IDH1 vaccine in newly diagnosed glioma. About the study: Patients underwent eight vaccinations, which took place in weeks 1, 3, 5, 7, 11, 15, 19 and 23. Initiation of the vaccine course occurred 4-6 weeks after radiotherapy alone, or alongside temozolomide cycles. Patients under treatment included about 60% males and 37.5% females and had a mean age of about 37 years.

Germline V CDR1 and CDR2: LNHDA, SQIVND (reference sequence). The CDR3 is made up of 14 amino acids. V dropped 7 bases and J dropped 0 bases, with 12 bases sitting between them. Described time point: week 5, during vaccination. Vaccinated patients received 300 ug of mutant IDH1 20-mer peptide per dose, with topical imiquimod. Each of the donors came in with new WHO grade 3 or 4 astrocytomas that were IDH1-mutant and ATRX-lost. This clone was detected a few times. Its target is not known. Some clones are missing from TCRdb's copy, which holds only in-frame ones; the method was immunoSEQ multiplex PCR. The table shows about 30,000 clones, with roughly nine tenths occurring only once.

This chain links TRBV19 with TRBJ1-1, with D tentatively TRBD1 (6 bases). The sequences come from peripheral blood mononuclear cells (PBMCs), collected from a glioma patient whose treatment included an IDH1 peptide vaccine. This receptor was taken from a woman aged 40 to 50 with glioma. Some clones in this sample may be carry-over from other donors' samples. The chain's CDR3 is CASTGAYMNTEAFF. The CDR3 bases are TGTGCCAGTACAGGGGCCTACATGAACACTGAAGCTTTCTTT.